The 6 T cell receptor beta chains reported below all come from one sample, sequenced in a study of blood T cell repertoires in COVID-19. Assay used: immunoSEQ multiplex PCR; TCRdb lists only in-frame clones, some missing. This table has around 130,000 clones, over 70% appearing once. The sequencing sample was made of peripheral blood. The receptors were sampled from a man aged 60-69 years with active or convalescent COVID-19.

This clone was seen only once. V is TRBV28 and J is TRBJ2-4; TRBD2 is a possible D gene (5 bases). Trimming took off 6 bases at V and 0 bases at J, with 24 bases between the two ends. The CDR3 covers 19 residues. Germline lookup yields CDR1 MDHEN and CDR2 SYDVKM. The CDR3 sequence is CASSPFGSGIDLAKNIQYF. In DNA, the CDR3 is TGTGCCAGCAGCCCTTTTGGGAGCGGCATTGATCTAGCCAAAAACATTCAGTACTTC.

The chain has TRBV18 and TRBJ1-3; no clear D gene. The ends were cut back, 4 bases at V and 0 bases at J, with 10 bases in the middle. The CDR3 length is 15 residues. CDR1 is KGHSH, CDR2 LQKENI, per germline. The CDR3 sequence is CASSLTPASGNTIYF. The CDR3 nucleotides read TGTGCCAGCTCACTGACACCCGCCTCTGGAAACACCATATATTTT.

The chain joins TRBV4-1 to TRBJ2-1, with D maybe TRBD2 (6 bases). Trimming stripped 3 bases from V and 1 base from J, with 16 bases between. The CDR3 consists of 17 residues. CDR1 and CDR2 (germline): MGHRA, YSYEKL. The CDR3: CASSQFGRSGSYNEQFF. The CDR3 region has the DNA TGCGCCAGCAGCCAGTTCGGGAGAAGCGGGTCCTACAATGAGCAGTTCTTC.

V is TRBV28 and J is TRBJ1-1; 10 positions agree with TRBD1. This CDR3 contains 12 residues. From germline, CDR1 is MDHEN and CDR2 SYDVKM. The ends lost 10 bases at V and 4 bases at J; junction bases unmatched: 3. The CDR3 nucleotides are TGTGCCACCAGACAGGGGGCCACTGAAGCTTTCTTT. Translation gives CATRQGATEAFF.

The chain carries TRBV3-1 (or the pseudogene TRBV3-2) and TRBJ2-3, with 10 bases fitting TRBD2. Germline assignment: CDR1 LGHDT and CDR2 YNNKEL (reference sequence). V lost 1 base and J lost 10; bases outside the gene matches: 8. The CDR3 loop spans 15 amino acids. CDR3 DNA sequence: TGTGCCAGCAGCCAAGTGGCTAGCGGGAGTTCTGCGCAGTATTTT. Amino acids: CASSQVASGSSAQYF.

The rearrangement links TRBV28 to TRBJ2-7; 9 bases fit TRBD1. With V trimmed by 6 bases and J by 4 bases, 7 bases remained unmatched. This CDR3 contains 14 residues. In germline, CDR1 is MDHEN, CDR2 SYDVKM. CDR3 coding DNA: TGTGCCAGCAGACGGGACAGGGTGGTTTACGAGCAGTACTTC. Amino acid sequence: CASRRDRVVYEQYF.